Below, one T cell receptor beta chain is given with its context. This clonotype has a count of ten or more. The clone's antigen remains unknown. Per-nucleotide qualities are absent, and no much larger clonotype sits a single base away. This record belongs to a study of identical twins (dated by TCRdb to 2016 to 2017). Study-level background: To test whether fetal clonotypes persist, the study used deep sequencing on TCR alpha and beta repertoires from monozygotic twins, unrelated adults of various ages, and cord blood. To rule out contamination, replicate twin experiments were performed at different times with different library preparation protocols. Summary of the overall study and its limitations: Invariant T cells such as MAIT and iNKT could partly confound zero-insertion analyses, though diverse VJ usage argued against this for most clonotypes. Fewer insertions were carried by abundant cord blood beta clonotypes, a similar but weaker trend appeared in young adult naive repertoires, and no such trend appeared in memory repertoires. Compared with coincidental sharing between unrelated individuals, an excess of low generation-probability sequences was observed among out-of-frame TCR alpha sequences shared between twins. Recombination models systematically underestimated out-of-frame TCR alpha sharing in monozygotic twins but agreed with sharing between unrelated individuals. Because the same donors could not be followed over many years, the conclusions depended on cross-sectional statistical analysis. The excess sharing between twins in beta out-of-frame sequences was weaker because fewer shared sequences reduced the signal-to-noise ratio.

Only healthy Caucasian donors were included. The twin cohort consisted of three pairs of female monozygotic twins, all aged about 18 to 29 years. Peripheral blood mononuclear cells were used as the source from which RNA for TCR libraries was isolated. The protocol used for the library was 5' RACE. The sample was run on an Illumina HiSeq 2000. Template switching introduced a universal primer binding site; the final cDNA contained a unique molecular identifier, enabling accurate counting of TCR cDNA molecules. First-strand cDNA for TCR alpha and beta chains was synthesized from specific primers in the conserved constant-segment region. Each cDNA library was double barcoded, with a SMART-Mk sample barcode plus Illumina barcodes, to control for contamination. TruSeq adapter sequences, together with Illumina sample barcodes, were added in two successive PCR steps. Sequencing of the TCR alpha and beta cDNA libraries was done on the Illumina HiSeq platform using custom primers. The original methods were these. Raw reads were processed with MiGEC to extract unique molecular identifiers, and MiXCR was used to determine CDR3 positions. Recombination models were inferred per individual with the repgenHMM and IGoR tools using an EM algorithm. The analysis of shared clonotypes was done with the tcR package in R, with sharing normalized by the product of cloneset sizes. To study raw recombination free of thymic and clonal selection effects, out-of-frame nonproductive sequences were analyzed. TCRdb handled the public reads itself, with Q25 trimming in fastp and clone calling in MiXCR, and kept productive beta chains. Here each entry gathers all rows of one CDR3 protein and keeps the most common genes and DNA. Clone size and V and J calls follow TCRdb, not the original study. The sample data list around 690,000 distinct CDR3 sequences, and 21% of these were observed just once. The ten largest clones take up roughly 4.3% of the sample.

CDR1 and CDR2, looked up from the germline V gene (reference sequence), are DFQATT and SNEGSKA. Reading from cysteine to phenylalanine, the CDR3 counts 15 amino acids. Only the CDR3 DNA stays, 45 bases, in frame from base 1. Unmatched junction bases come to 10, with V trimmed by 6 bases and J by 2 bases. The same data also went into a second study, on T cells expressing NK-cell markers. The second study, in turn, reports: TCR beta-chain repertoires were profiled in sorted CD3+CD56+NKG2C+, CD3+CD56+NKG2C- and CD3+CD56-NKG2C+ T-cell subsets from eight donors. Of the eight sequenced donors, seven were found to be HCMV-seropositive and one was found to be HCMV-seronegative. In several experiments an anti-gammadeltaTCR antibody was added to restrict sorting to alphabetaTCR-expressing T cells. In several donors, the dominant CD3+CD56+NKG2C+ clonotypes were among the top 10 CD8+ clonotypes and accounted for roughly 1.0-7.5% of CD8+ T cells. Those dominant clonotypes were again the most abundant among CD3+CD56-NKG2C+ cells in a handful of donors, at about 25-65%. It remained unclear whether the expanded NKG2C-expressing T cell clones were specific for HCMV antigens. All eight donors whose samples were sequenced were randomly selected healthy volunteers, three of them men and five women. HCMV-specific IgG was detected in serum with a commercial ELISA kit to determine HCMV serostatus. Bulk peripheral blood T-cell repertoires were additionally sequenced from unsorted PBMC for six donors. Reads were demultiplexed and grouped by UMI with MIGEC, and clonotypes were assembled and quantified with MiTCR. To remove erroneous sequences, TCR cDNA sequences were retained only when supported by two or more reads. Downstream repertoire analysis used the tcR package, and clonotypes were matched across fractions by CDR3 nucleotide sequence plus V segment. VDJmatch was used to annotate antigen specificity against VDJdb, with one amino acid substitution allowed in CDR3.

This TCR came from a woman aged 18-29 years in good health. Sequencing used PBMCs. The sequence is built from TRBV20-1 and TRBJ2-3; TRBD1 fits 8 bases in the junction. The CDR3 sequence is CSAVPGQANTDTQYF. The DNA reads TGCAGTGCCGTCCCGGGACAGGCGAACACAGATACGCAGTATTTT.